This TCR beta chain was sequenced in a study of vaccination effects on CD4 cells after COVID-19. Study-level results: Few convalescent patients were studied, and early post-infection samples were lacking.

V was cut by 0 bases and J by 1 base, with 6 bases left in between. Germline V gene sequence: CDR1 KGHSH, CDR2 LQKENI. The CDR3 sequence is 14 residues long. To note about this clone: The antigen is undetermined.

Upon completion of more than 9 days in culture, CD4+ T cells were isolated. Each participant was given two doses of one vaccine (BNT162b2 or mRNA-1273). Nucleocapsid antibodies were negative in the vaccine recipients, who had never had SARS-CoV-2 infection. The protocol was immunoSEQ multiplex PCR, while the TCRdb copy is restricted to in-frame clones and leaves out a portion. The profile shows fewer than 35,000 clones, roughly 74% of them singletons. V gene TRBV18 combines with J gene TRBJ2-5; the D is unclear. Sample: CD4+ T cells from PBMCs cultured without peptide, taken after COVID-19 vaccination. The origin of this receptor is a human donor who received a COVID-19 vaccine. The CDR3 DNA reads TGTGCCAGCTCACCACCCAACAGCCAAGAGACCCAGTACTTC. Residues: CASSPPNSQETQYF.